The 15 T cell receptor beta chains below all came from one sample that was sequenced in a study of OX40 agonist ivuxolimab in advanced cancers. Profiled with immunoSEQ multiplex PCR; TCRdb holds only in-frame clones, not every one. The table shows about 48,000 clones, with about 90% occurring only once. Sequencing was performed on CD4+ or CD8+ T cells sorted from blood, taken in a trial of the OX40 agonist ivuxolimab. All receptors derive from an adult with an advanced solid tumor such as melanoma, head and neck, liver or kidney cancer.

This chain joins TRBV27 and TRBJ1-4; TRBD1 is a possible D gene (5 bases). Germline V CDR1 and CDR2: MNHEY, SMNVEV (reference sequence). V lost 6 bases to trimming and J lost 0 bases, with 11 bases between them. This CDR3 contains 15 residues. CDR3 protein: CASRSTAATNEKLFF. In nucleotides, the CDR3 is TGTGCCAGCAGGTCGACAGCAGCAACTAATGAAAAACTGTTTTTT.

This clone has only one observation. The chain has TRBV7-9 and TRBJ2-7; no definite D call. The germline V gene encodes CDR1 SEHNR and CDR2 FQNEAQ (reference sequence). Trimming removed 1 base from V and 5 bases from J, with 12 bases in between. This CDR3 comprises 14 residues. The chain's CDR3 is CASSLESRRDEQYF. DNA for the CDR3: TGTGCCAGCAGCTTAGAATCCCGTCGCGACGAGCAGTACTTC.

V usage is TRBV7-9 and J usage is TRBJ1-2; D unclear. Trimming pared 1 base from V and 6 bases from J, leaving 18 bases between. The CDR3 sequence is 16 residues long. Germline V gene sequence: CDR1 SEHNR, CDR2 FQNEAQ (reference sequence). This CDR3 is CASSLVLSPGSDGYTF. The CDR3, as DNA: TGTGCCAGCAGCTTAGTTTTAAGTCCGGGAAGCGATGGCTACACCTTC.

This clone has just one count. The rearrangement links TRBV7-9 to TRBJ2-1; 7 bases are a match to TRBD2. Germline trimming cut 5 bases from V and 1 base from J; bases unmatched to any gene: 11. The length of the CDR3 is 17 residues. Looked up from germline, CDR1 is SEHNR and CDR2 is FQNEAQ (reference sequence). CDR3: CASSQIGARGSYNEQFF. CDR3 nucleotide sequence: TGTGCCAGCAGCCAAATCGGGGCGCGGGGGTCCTACAATGAGCAGTTCTTC.

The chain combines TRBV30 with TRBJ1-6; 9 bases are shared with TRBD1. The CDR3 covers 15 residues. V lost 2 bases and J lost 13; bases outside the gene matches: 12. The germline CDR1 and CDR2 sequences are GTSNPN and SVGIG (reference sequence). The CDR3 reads CAWSPGTGFVIPLHF. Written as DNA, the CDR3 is TGTGCCTGGAGTCCTGGGACAGGGTTTGTGATCCCCCTCCACTTT.

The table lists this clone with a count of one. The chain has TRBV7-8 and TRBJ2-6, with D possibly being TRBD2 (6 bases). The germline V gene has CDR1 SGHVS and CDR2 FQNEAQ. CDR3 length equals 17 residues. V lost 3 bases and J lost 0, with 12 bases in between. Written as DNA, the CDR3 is TGTGCCAGCAGCTTCTCGGGAGACCTCTCTGGGGCCAACGTCCTGACTTTC. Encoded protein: CASSFSGDLSGANVLTF.

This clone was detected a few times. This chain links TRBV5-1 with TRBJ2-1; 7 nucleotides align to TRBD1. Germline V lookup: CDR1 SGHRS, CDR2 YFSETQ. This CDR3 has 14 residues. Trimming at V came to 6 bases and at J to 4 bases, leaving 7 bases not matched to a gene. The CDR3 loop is CASTLQGSYNEQFF. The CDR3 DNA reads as TGCGCCAGCACACTACAGGGGTCGTACAATGAGCAGTTCTTC.

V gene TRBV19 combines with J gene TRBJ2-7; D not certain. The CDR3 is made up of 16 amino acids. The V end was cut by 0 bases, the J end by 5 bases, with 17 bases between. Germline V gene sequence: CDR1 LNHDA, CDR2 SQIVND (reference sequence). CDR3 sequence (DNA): TGTGCCAGTAGTATAGATCTGATCCCGGGCCGAGACGAGCAGTACTTC. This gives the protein CASSIDLIPGRDEQYF.

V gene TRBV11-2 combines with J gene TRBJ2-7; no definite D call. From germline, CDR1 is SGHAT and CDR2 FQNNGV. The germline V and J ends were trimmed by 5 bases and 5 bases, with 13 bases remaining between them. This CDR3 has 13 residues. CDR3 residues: CASSPGPYNEQYF. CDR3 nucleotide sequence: TGTGCCAGCAGCCCAGGACCCTACAACGAGCAGTACTTC.

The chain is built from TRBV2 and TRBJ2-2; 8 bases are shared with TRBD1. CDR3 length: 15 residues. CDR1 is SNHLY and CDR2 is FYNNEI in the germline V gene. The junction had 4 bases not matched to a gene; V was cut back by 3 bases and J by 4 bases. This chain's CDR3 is CASSDRGQGTGELFF. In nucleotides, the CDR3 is TGTGCCAGCAGTGACAGGGGGCAGGGCACCGGGGAGCTGTTTTTT.

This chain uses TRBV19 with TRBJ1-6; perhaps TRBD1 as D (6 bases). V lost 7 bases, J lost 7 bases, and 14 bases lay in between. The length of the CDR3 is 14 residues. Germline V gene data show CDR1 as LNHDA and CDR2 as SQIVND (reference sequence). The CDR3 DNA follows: TGTGCCAGTACCCACAAAAGGGGGAATTCACCCCTCCACTTT. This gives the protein CASTHKRGNSPLHF.

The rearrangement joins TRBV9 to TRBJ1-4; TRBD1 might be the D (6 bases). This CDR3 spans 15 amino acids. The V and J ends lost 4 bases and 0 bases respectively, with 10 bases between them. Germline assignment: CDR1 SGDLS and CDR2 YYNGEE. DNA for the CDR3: TGTGCCAGCAGCCCTAGGGGGGCAACTAATGAAAAACTGTTTTTT. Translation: CASSPRGATNEKLFF.

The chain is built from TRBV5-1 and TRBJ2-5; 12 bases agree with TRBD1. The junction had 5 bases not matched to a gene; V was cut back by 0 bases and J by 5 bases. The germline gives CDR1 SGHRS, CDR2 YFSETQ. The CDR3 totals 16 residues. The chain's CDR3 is CASSLEGQGAGETQYF. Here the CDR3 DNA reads TGCGCCAGCAGCTTGGAGGGACAGGGGGCCGGCGAGACCCAGTACTTC.

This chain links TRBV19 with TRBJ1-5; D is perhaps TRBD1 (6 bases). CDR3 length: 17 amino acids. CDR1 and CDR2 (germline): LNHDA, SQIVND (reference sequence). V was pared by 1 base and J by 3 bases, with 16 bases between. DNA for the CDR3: TGTGCCAGTAGTATAGGTAGGGCAGGGGCGATCAATCAGCCCCAGCATTTT. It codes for CASSIGRAGAINQPQHF. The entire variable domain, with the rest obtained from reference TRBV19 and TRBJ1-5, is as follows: DGGITQSPKYLFRKEGQNVTLSCEQNLNHDAMYWYRQDPGQGLRLIYYSQIVNDFQKGDIAEGYSVSREKKESFPLTVTSAQKNPTAFYLCASSIGRAGAINQPQHFGDGTRLSIL.

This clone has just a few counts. CDR3 in amino acids: CAWKVQTNTEAFF. Written as DNA, the CDR3 is TGTGCCTGGAAAGTACAGACGAACACTGAAGCTTTCTTT. V and J are TRBV30 and TRBJ1-1; D gene uncertain. CDR1 and CDR2 from the germline V gene are GTSNPN and SVGIG (reference sequence). The V and J ends lost 4 bases and 1 base respectively, with 10 bases between them. CDR3 length equals 13 residues. The full variable domain, with the rest looked up from reference TRBV30 and TRBJ1-1, is SQTIHQWPATLVQPVGSPLSLECTVEGTSNPNLYWYRQAAGRGLQLLFYSVGIGQISSEVPQNLSASRPQDRQFILSSKKLLLSDSGFYLCAWKVQTNTEAFFGQGTRLTVV.